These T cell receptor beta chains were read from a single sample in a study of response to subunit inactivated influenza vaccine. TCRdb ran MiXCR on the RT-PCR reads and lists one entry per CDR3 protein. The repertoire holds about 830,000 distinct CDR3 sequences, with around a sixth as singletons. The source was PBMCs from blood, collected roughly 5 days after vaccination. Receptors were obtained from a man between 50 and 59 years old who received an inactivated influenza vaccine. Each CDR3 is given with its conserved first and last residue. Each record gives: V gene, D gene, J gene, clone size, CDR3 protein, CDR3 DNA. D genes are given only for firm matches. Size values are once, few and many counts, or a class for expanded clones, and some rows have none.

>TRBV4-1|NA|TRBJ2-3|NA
CASSQSRTGRGPTDTQYF
TGCGCCAGCAGCCAATCCCGCACAGGGAGGGGGCCCACAGATACGCAGTATTTT
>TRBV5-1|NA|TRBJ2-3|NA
CASRRTTSTDTQYF
TGCGCCAGCCGGAGAACAACTAGCACAGATACGCAGTATTTT
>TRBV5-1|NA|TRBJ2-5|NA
CASTFGGQETQYF
TGCGCCAGCACCTTCGGGGGACAAGAGACCCAGTACTTC
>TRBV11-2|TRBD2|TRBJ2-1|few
CASSPRTSHYNEQFF
TGTGCCAGCAGCCCCCGGACTAGCCACTACAATGAGCAGTTCTTC
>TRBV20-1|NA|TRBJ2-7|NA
CSAGRTDTYEQYF
TGCAGTGCTGGACGGACTGACACCTACGAGCAGTACTTC
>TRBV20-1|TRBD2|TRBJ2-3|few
CSASPSGGRPMSTDTQYF
TGCAGTGCTAGCCCTAGCGGGGGGCGCCCGATGAGCACAGATACGCAGTATTTT
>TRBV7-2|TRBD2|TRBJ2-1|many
CASRVAGNNEQFF
TGTGCCAGCAGAGTAGCGGGGAACAATGAGCAGTTCTTC
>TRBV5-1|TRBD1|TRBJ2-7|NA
CASGRGGQGYEQYF
TGCGCCAGCGGAAGGGGGGGACAGGGATACGAGCAGTACTTC
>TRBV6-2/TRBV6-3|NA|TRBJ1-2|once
CASSTPDAVYGYTF
TGTGCCAGCAGTACCCCGGACGCGGTCTATGGCTACACCTTC
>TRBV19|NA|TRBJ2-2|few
CASSRAGTVNTGELFF
TGTGCCAGTAGCAGAGCAGGGACGGTAAACACCGGGGAGCTGTTTTTT
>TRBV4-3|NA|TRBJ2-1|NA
CASSQDWADSYNEQFF
TGCGCCAGCAGCCAAGACTGGGCTGACTCCTACAATGAGCAGTTCTTC
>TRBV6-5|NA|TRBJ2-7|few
CASSYLRGQYYEQYF
TGTGCCAGCAGTTACCTACGGGGGCAGTACTACGAGCAGTACTTC
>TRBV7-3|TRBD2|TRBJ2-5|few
CASSSGLASETQYF
TGTGCCAGCAGCTCCGGACTAGCTTCGGAGACCCAGTACTTC
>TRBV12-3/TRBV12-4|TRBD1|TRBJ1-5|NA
CASSPGQGIGRQPQHF
TGTGCCAGCAGTCCGGGACAGGGTATAGGCAGACAGCCCCAGCATTTT
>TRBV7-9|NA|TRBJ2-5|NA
CASSPSHFTETQYF
TGTGCCAGCAGCCCCAGTCATTTCACAGAGACCCAGTACTTC
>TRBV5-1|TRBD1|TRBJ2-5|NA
CASSLVKGAGETQYF
TGCGCCAGCAGCTTGGTGAAGGGGGCGGGAGAGACCCAGTACTTC
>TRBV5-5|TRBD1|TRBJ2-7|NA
CASTTGGGYEQYF
TGTGCCAGCACCACAGGGGGCGGCTACGAGCAGTACTTC
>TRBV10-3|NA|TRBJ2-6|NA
CAISESTGANVLTF
TGTGCCATCAGTGAGAGTACTGGGGCCAACGTCCTGACTTTC
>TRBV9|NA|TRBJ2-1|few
CASSPRSGALTKRFF
TGTGCCAGCAGCCCGCGGTCGGGAGCTCTAACAAAACGGTTCTTC
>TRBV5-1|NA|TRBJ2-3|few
CASRERNTQYF
TGCGCCAGCAGGGAGCGCAATACGCAGTATTTT
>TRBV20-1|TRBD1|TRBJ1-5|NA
CSAPGQGAYQPQHF
TGCAGTGCCCCGGGACAGGGGGCCTATCAGCCCCAGCATTTT
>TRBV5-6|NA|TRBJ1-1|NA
CASNVRWRNTEAFF
TGTGCCAGCAATGTCAGGTGGAGGAACACTGAAGCTTTCTTT
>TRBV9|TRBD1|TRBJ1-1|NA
CASSAGTGETFF
TGTGCCAGCAGCGCTGGGACAGGGGAAACTTTCTTT
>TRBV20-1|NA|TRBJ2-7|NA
CSAITGFSYEQYF
TGCAGTGCTATTACAGGTTTCTCCTACGAGCAGTACTTC
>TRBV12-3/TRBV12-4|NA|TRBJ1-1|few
CASSVTENTEAFF
TGTGCCAGCAGTGTGACAGAAAACACTGAAGCTTTCTTT
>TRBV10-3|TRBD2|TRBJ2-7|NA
CAISEVPTLAGGSYEQYF
TGTGCCATCAGTGAAGTCCCTACCCTAGCGGGGGGTTCCTACGAGCAGTACTTC
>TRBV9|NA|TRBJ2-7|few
CASSVGTRGDEQYF
TGTGCCAGCAGCGTAGGAACCAGGGGGGACGAGCAGTACTTC
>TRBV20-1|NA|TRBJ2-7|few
CSASSHEGWTRSSYEQYF
TGCAGTGCTAGTAGTCATGAGGGGTGGACCCGGAGCTCCTACGAGCAGTACTTC
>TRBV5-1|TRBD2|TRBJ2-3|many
CASSAGWPGLAGEDTQYF
TGCGCCAGCAGCGCGGGATGGCCGGGACTAGCGGGAGAGGATACGCAGTATTTT
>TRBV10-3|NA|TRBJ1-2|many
CAIKTGGYTF
TGTGCCATCAAGACAGGTGGCTACACCTTC
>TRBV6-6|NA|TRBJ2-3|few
CASRKTGTDTQYF
TGTGCCAGCAGAAAGACAGGGACTGATACGCAGTATTTT
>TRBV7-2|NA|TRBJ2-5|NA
CASTLGWVFQETQYF
TGTGCCAGCACCTTGGGGTGGGTATTCCAAGAGACCCAGTACTTC
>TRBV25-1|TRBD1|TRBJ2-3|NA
CASSVTPGQGTDTQYF
TGTGCCAGCAGCGTCACTCCGGGACAGGGTACAGATACGCAGTATTTT
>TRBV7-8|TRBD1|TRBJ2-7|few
CASSLGTGGGYEQYF
TGTGCCAGCAGCTTAGGGACAGGGGGAGGCTACGAGCAGTACTTC
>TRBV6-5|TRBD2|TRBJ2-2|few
CASSYGAGVGGELFF
TGTGCCAGCAGTTACGGAGCGGGGGTTGGCGGGGAGCTGTTTTTT
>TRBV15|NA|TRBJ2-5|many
CATSRVPEETQYF
TGTGCCACCAGCAGAGTTCCGGAGGAGACCCAGTACTTC
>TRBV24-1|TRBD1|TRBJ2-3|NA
CATSDPGTGFAGGTDTQYF
TGTGCCACCAGTGACCCCGGGACAGGGTTCGCGGGAGGCACAGATACGCAGTATTTT
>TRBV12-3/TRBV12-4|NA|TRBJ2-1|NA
CASSQDSLLYNEQFF
TGTGCCAGCAGCCAGGACTCATTACTATACAATGAGCAGTTCTTC
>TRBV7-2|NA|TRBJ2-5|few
CASSLVGGQLKETQYF
TGTGCCAGCAGCTTAGTGGGGGGACAGCTTAAAGAGACCCAGTACTTC
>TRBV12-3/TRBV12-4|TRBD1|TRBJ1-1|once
CASSLRATGGRGTEAFF
TGTGCCAGCAGTTTAAGGGCCACAGGGGGTAGGGGCACTGAAGCTTTCTTT
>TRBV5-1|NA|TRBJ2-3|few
CASSLWGDSADTQYF
TGCGCCAGCAGCTTGTGGGGGGACTCAGCAGATACGCAGTATTTT
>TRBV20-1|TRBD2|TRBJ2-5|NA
CSARMLAGKETQYF
TGCAGTGCTAGAATGCTAGCGGGGAAAGAGACCCAGTACTTC
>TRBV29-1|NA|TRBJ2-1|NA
CSVFAVVVNEQFF
TGCAGCGTTTTTGCGGTTGTAGTTAATGAGCAGTTCTTC